The T cell receptor (beta chain) under discussion was sequenced for a study of Graves' ophthalmopathy and Graves' hyperthyroidism. Study outcomes and limitations: Blood was where most expanded thyroid clonotypes above 0.001 frequency also turned up. Classification of ophthalmopathy versus stable hyperthyroidism by a 13-signature model yielded under 90% sensitivity and around 81% specificity.

Every ophthalmopathy donor presented moderate-to-severe activity, CAS ≥3, NOSPECS ≥4 and duration under 3 months. Germline V gene data show CDR1 as SQVTM and CDR2 as ANQGSEA. Trimming removed 6 bases from V and 4 bases from J, with 12 bases in between. The CDR3 consists of 12 residues. Amplification of TCR beta CDR3 regions used RNA transcripts. HTBI primers were used in a first-round RT-PCR, which preceded a second-round multiplex PCR. TCRdb passed the multiplex PCR reads through MiXCR, listing each CDR3 protein once. Of almost 750,000 distinct CDR3 sequences in the sample, 40% were seen once. Note on this clonotype: Its antigen is still unknown.

The receptor comes from an adult man with Graves' ophthalmopathy. The material sequenced was peripheral blood. The chain carries TRBV29-1 and TRBJ1-2; D is perhaps TRBD1 (5 bases). The CDR3 here is CSVAREGYGYTF. The CDR3 bases are TGCAGCGTGGCCAGGGAGGGCTATGGCTACACCTTC.